The next 25 T cell receptor beta chains were all read from a single sample in a study of blood T cell repertoires in COVID-19 (dated by TCRdb to about 2020). Libraries were made using the immunoSEQ multiplex PCR assay. Drawn from immuneACCESS, this table holds only the in-frame rearrangements with V and J called that TCRdb kept. Clones are partly lost; checked studies trace under half to an unresolved V gene and leave the rest unexplained. This sample has under 250,000 clones in its table, and 83% of those were observed once. In total, the top ten clones hold 2% to 3% of the sample. Input material: peripheral blood. The receptors stem from a woman aged 35 to 49 with active or convalescent COVID-19.

This rearrangement joins TRBV5-1 to TRBJ2-1; TRBD2 matches at 9 bases. Germline CDR1 reads SGHRS; CDR2 reads YFSETQ. With 4 bases clipped from V and 6 bases from J, the junction kept 8 bases outside the gene matches. The CDR3 runs 15 residues. For the CDR3, the DNA is TGCGCCAGCAGCAGCCTAGCGGGGCCAAGCAATGAGCAGTTCTTC. As protein: CASSSLAGPSNEQFF.

The chain employs TRBV5-1 and TRBJ1-1; 7 nucleotides match TRBD1. J lost 3 bases, V lost 4 bases, and 9 bases had no gene match. Germline V gene sequence: CDR1 SGHRS, CDR2 YFSETQ. This CDR3 region has 15 residues. In nucleotides, the CDR3 is TGCGCCAGCAGCCCCCACACAGGGGCGGACACTGAAGCTTTCTTT. Amino acid sequence: CASSPHTGADTEAFF.

The chain combines TRBV25-1 with TRBJ1-1, with 12 bases lining up with TRBD1. CDR3 length: 15 residues. Trimming took 7 bases from V and 4 from J; bases not matched to a gene: 7. Germline CDR1 is MGHDK and CDR2 is SYGVNS. CDR3: CASTAGTGGRTEAFF. In DNA form, the CDR3 reads TGTGCCAGCACCGCCGGGACAGGGGGCCGCACTGAAGCTTTCTTT.

The V gene is TRBV5-4, the J gene TRBJ1-3; no clear D gene. The CDR3 spans 15 residues. Germline CDR1 SGHNT, CDR2 YYREEE (reference sequence). V dropped 0 bases and J dropped 0 bases, with 7 bases sitting between them. The CDR3 DNA follows: TGTGCCAGCAGCTTGGCCAGTGTCTCTGGAAACACCATATATTTT. Translation: CASSLASVSGNTIYF.

The rearrangement links TRBV4-3 to TRBJ2-1; D might be TRBD2 (6 bases). Trimming took 1 base from V and 9 from J, leaving 16 bases between them. From germline, CDR1 is LGHNA and CDR2 YSLEER. The CDR3 sequence is 15 residues long. The chain's CDR3 is CASSQAPEGRGEQFF. Here the CDR3 DNA reads TGCGCCAGCAGCCAAGCCCCGGAGGGTCGAGGTGAGCAGTTCTTC.

The V call is TRBV3-1 (or the pseudogene TRBV3-2), the J call TRBJ2-2; D unclear. Germline loops: CDR1 LGHDT, CDR2 YNNKEL (reference sequence). CDR3 size: 16 residues. V was clipped by 5 bases and J by 0 bases, with 13 bases between them. The CDR3 DNA sequence: TGTGCCAGCAGCTCCCCCTTCCTTTCGAACACCGGGGAGCTGTTTTTT. Residues: CASSSPFLSNTGELFF.

This clone appeared a single time. This chain joins TRBV18 and TRBJ1-4; D possibly corresponds to TRBD1 (5 bases). The CDR3 extends over 15 amino acids. CDR1 KGHSH and CDR2 LQKENI come from the germline V gene. Trimming pared 3 bases from V and 8 bases from J, leaving 16 bases between. The CDR3 DNA follows: TGTGCCAGCTCACCTCAAAGACCAGGGAAGGAAAAACTGTTTTTT. This sequence encodes CASSPQRPGKEKLFF.

The chain uses TRBV27 and TRBJ2-7, with TRBD1 matching 7 bases. This CDR3 contains 15 residues. Per the germline V gene, CDR1 is MNHEY and CDR2 is SMNVEV (reference sequence). The V gene end was trimmed by 8 bases and the J gene end by 0 bases; junction bases not matched to a gene: 10. CDR3 in DNA: TGTGCCAGCCATACTGAGACAGGGAACTCCTACGAGCAGTACTTC. This gives the protein CASHTETGNSYEQYF.

The V and J genes are TRBV12-5 and TRBJ1-1, with D possibly matching TRBD1 (6 bases). Germline lookup yields CDR1 LGHNT and CDR2 FRNRAP. The CDR3 is made up of 15 amino acids. V lost 4 bases to trimming and J lost 0 bases, with 12 bases between them. The CDR3 nucleotides read TGTGCTAGTGGTTGGAGCAGGGGTATGAACACTGAAGCTTTCTTT. This codes for CASGWSRGMNTEAFF. Using reference TRBV12-5 and TRBJ1-1 for the parts outside the CDR3, the full variable domain is DARVTQTPRHKVTEMGQEVTMRCQPILGHNTVFWYRQTMMQGLELLAYFRNRAPLDDSGMPKDRFSAEMPDATLATLKIQPSEPRDSAVYFCASGWSRGMNTEAFFGQGTRLTVV.

This chain links TRBV10-2 with TRBJ1-4, with D possibly TRBD1 on 6 matching bases. Germline CDR1 and CDR2: WSHSY and SAAADI. V gave up 6 bases and J gave up 4 bases, with 12 bases separating them. CDR3 length: 14 amino acids. CDR3 protein: CASSLTGLNEKLFF. Here the CDR3 DNA reads TGCGCCAGCAGCCTGACAGGACTTAATGAAAAACTGTTTTTT.

The chain has TRBV11-2 and TRBJ2-1; D not certain. CDR3 size: 15 residues. V was clipped by 3 bases and J by 0 bases, with 9 bases between them. The germline V gene has CDR1 SGHAT and CDR2 FQNNGV. The CDR3 sequence is CASSFPRSSYNEQFF. DNA for the CDR3: TGTGCCAGCAGCTTCCCCCGGAGCTCCTACAATGAGCAGTTCTTC.

The chain combines TRBV11-1 with TRBJ1-6; 8 bases line up with TRBD1. The V gene's germline CDR1 is SGHAT and CDR2 FQDESV (reference sequence). CDR3 length equals 16 residues. The V segment lost 5 bases and the J segment 9 bases; nucleotides outside the gene matches: 12. CDR3 sequence: CASSRLTGEIGSPLHF. The DNA of the CDR3 is TGTGCCAGCAGCCGCCTGACAGGGGAGATCGGTTCACCCCTCCACTTT. The whole variable domain, filled in from reference TRBV11-1 and TRBJ1-6, reads EAEVAQSPRYKITEKSQAVAFWCDPISGHATLYWYRQILGQGPELLVQFQDESVVDDSQLPKDRFSAERLKGVDSTLKIQPAELGDSAMYLCASSRLTGEIGSPLHFGNGTRLTVT.

The J gene is TRBJ2-7, the V gene TRBV18, with 10 bases lining up with TRBD1. V lost 8 bases and J lost 5; bases outside the gene matches: 6. This CDR3 is 13 amino acids long. Germline CDR1 is KGHSH and CDR2 is LQKENI. The CDR3 reads CASRRDRGDEQYF. The CDR3 DNA reads TGTGCCAGCCGCCGGGACAGGGGCGACGAGCAGTACTTC.

This sequence joins TRBV24-1 and TRBJ2-2, with D unresolved. The CDR3 spans 13 residues. CDR1 and CDR2 (germline): KGHDR, SFDVKD. Trimming removed 12 bases at V and 6 bases at J, with 16 bases between. CDR3 DNA sequence: TGTGCCCCCCCGTCTTGCGCTCCCGGGGAGCTGTTTTTT. It codes for CAPPSCAPGELFF.

The chain uses TRBV11-3 and TRBJ1-3; TRBD1 is a possible D gene (6 bases). The CDR3 sequence is 16 residues long. V lost 1 base and J lost 0, with 10 bases in between. Looked up from germline, CDR1 is SGHNT and CDR2 is YENEEA. The CDR3 loop reads CASSLAPGVSGNTIYF. The CDR3 nucleotides read TGTGCCAGCAGCTTAGCCCCAGGGGTCTCTGGAAACACCATATATTTT. The full variable domain, rest sourced from reference TRBV11-3 and TRBJ1-3, is EAGVVQSPRYKIIEKKQPVAFWCNPISGHNTLYWYLQNLGQGPELLIRYENEEAVDDSQLPKDRFSAERLKGVDSTLKIQPAELGDSAVYLCASSLAPGVSGNTIYFGEGSWLTVV.

The chain is built from TRBV30 and TRBJ1-5, with D possibly matching TRBD1 (5 bases). This CDR3 comprises 14 residues. Germline V gene sequence: CDR1 GTSNPN, CDR2 SVGIG (reference sequence). Trimming removed 2 bases from V and 6 bases from J, with 14 bases in between. DNA for the CDR3: TGTGCCTGGAGTTCAGGGACTACAGGTCAGCCCCAGCATTTT. Residues: CAWSSGTTGQPQHF.

This chain uses TRBV18 with TRBJ2-1; 12 nucleotides agree with TRBD2. Losses at the gene ends were 3 bases for V and 10 bases for J; bases not matched to a gene: 10. CDR3 length equals 16 residues. Per the germline V gene, CDR1 is KGHSH and CDR2 is LQKENI. In DNA form, the CDR3 reads TGTGCCAGCTCACCCCGGACTAGCGGGACCCCCGTGGAGCAGTTCTTC. Its protein is CASSPRTSGTPVEQFF.

The rearrangement links TRBV5-1 to TRBJ2-5; a weak D match, TRBD1 (6 bases). Trimming took 2 bases from V and 2 from J, leaving 28 bases between them. Germline V lookup: CDR1 SGHRS, CDR2 YFSETQ. The length of the CDR3 is 20 residues. The CDR3 region has the DNA TGCGCCAGCAGCTTCCCCCATGGCCTTACAGGGAAAGGGGGTCAAGAGACCCAGTACTTC. As protein: CASSFPHGLTGKGGQETQYF.

This clone was seen more than once but under ten times. The genes are TRBV11-2 and TRBJ1-4; 7 bases align to TRBD1. From germline, CDR1 is SGHAT and CDR2 FQNNGV. The CDR3 totals 15 residues. V shed 2 bases and J 8 bases; nucleotides not matched to a gene: 8. The CDR3 loop reads CASSLPGQLLEKLFF. DNA of the CDR3: TGTGCCAGCAGCTTACCGGGACAGCTTTTAGAAAAACTGTTTTTT.

This sequence joins TRBV19 and TRBJ1-5; perhaps TRBD1 as D (6 bases). The CDR3 covers 14 residues. Germline V gives CDR1 LNHDA, CDR2 SQIVND (reference sequence). The V end was cut by 5 bases, the J end by 4 bases, with 12 bases between. The CDR3 sequence: CASSWAGENQPQHF. CDR3 DNA sequence: TGTGCCAGTAGTTGGGCAGGGGAAAATCAGCCCCAGCATTTT. The variable domain in full, with the rest retrieved from reference TRBV19 and TRBJ1-5, is DGGITQSPKYLFRKEGQNVTLSCEQNLNHDAMYWYRQDPGQGLRLIYYSQIVNDFQKGDIAEGYSVSREKKESFPLTVTSAQKNPTAFYLCASSWAGENQPQHFGDGTRLSIL.

This clone was recorded only once. This chain connects TRBV27 to TRBJ1-3; 11 bases are shared with TRBD1. The CDR3 has 15 residues. V was pared by 3 bases and J by 3 bases, with 1 base of the junction left unmatched. Per the germline V gene, CDR1 is MNHEY and CDR2 is SMNVEV (reference sequence). Written as DNA, the CDR3 is TGTGCCAGCAGTTTGGGGACAGGGGGTGGAAACACCATATATTTT. Protein sequence: CASSLGTGGGNTIYF.

This clone appeared a single time. The rearrangement joins TRBV9 to TRBJ2-2; weak D call: TRBD1 (6 bases). This CDR3 has 14 residues. V gave up 0 bases and J gave up 5 bases, with 8 bases separating them. Germline V CDR1 and CDR2: SGDLS, YYNGEE. CDR3 sequence reads: CASSVEGDTGELFF. The DNA for the CDR3 is TGTGCCAGCAGCGTAGAGGGGGATACCGGGGAGCTGTTTTTT.

V usage is TRBV2 and J usage is TRBJ2-5, with D possibly being TRBD1 (5 bases). CDR3 length: 14 residues. Between the trimmed V and J ends, which lost 3 bases and 2 bases, there was a span of 10 bases. Germline V gives CDR1 SNHLY, CDR2 FYNNEI. The CDR3 reads CASSDHRSQETQYF. The CDR3 DNA follows: TGTGCCAGCAGTGATCACAGGTCACAAGAGACCCAGTACTTC.

This clone was recorded a few times. V gene TRBV5-4 combines with J gene TRBJ1-1; D uncertain. Per germline, CDR1 SGHNT and CDR2 YYREEE (reference sequence). The CDR3 spans 17 residues. V lost 0 bases, J lost 3 bases, and 18 bases lay in between. DNA for the CDR3: TGTGCCAGCAGCTTGGGGTGGCAGGAGGTTGGGGACACTGAAGCTTTCTTT. It translates to CASSLGWQEVGDTEAFF.

This clone appeared a single time. The chain employs TRBV6-5 and TRBJ1-1; D not certain. The germline CDR1 and CDR2 sequences are MNHEY and SVGAGI. The CDR3 is 13 amino acids. The germline V and J ends were trimmed by 6 bases and 0 bases, with 8 bases remaining between them. The CDR3 DNA reads as TGTGCCAGCAGACGAACAGTGAACACTGAAGCTTTCTTT. Protein sequence: CASRRTVNTEAFF.